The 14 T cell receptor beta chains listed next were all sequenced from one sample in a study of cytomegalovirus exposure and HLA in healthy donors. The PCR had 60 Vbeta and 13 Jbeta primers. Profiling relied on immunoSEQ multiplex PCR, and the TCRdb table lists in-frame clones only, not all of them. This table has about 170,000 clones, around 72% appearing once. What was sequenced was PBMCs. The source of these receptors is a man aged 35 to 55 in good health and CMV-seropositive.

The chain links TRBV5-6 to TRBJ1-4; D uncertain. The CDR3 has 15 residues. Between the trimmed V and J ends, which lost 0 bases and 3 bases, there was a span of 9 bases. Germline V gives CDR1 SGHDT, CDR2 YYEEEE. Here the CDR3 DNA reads TGTGCCAGCAGCTTGGGGCGGCTTTCTAATGAAAAACTGTTTTTT. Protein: CASSLGRLSNEKLFF.

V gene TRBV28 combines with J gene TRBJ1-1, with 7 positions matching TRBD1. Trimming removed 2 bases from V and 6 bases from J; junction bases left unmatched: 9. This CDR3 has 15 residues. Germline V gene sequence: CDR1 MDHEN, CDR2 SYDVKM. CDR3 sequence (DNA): TGTGCCAGCAGTTTAGGATTTTACAGGGGAGCTGAAGCTTTCTTT. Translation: CASSLGFYRGAEAFF.

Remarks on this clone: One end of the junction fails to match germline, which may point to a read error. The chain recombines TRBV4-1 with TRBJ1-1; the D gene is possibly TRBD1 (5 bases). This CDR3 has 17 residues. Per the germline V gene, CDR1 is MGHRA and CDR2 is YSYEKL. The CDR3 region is CAGSQEEGRVDRTEAFF. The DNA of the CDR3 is TGCGCCGGCAGCCAGGAGGAGGGCAGGGTTGATCGGACTGAAGCTTTCTTT.

The CDR3 sequence is CASSFNLAGGDRSYNEQFF. CDR3 coding DNA: TGTGCCAGCAGCTTTAATCTAGCGGGGGGCGACCGCTCCTACAATGAGCAGTTCTTC. The genes are TRBV13 and TRBJ2-1; 11 bases are a match to TRBD2. Germline trimming cut 3 bases from V and 0 bases from J; bases unmatched to any gene: 10. The CDR3 is 19 residues long. Germline V gene data show CDR1 as PRHDT and CDR2 as FYEKMQ (reference sequence).

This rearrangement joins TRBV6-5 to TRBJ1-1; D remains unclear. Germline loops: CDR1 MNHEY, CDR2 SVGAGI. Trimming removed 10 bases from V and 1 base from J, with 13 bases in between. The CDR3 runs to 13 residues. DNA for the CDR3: TGTGCCACCCGATACAGCGGGAACACTGAAGCTTTCTTT. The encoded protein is CATRYSGNTEAFF.

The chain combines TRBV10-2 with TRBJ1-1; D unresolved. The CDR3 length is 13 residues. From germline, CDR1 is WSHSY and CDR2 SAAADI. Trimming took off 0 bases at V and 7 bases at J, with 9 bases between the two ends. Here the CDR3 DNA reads TGCGCCAGCAGTGAGTCGGTAGCGCGTGAAGCTTTCTTT. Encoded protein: CASSESVAREAFF.

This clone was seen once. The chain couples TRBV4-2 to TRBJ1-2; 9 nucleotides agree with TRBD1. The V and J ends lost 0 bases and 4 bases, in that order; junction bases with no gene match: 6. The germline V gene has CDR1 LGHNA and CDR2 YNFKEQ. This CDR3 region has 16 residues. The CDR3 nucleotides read TGTGCCAGCAGCCAAGAAGGTATGACAGGGGGCTATGGCTACACCTTC. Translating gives CASSQEGMTGGYGYTF.

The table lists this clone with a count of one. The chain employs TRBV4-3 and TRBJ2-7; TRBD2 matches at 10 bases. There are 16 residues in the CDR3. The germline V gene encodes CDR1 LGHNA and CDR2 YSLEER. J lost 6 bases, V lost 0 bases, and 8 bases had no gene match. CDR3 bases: TGCGCCAGCAGCCAAGACCCGGGACTAGCGCCCGGCGAGCAGTACTTC. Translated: CASSQDPGLAPGEQYF.

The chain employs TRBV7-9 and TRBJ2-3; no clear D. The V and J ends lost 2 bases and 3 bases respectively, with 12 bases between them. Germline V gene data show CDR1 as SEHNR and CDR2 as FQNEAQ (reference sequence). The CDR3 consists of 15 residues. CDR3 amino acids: CASSLSVLPTDTQYF. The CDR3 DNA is TGTGCCAGCAGCTTATCGGTTTTGCCGACAGATACGCAGTATTTT.

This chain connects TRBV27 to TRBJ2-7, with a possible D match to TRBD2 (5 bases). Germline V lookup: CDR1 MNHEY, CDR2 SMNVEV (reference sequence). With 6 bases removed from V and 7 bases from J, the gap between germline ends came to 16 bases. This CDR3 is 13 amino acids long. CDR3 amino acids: CASRMDRTGEQYF. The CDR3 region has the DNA TGTGCCAGCAGGATGGACCGGACGGGGGAGCAGTACTTC.

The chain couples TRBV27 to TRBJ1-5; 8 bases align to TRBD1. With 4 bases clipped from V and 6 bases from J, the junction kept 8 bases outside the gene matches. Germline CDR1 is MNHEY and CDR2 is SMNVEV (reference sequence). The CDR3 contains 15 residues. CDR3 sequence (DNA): TGTGCCAGCAGTTCAGGACAGGGTCGGGCTCAGCCCCAGCATTTT. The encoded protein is CASSSGQGRAQPQHF.

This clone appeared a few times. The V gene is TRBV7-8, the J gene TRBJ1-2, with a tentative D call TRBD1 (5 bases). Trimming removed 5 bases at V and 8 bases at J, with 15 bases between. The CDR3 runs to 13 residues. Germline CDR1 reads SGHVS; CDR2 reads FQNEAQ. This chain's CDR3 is CASSQDTAGGYTF. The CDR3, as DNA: TGTGCCAGCAGCCAAGACACGGCAGGGGGCTACACCTTC.

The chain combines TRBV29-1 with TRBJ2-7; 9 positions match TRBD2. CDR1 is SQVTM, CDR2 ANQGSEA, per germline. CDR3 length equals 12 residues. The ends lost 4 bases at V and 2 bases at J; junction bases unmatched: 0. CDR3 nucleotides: TGCAGCGTTGGACTAGCGGCCTACGAGCAGTACTTC. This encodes CSVGLAAYEQYF.

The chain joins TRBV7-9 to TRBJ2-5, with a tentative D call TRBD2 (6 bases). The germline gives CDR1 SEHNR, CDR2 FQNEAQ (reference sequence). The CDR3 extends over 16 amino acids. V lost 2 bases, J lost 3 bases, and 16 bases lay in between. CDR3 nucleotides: TGTGCCAGCAGCTTAAGGAGGGGCCTGGGGAAAGAGACCCAGTACTTC. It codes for CASSLRRGLGKETQYF.